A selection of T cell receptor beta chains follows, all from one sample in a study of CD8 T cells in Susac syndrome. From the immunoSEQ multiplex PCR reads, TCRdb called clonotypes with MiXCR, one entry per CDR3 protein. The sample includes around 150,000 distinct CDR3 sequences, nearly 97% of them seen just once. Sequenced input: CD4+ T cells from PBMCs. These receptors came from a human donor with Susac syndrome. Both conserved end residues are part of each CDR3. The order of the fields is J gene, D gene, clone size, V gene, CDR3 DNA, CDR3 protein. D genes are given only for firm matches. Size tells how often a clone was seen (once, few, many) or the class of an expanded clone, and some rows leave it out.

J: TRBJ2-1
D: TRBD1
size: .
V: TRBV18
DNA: TGTGCCAGCTCACCGGGACAGGCCTACAATGAGCAGTTCTTC
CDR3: CASSPGQAYNEQFF

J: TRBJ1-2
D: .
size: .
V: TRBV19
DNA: TGTGCCAGTAGTATAGGACAGGTCAACTATGGCTACACCTTC
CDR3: CASSIGQVNYGYTF

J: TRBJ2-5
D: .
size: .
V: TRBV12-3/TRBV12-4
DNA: TGTGCCAGCAGTTTAGGCGGGCAGGGGACCCAGTACTTC
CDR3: CASSLGGQGTQYF

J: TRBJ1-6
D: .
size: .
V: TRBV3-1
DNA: TGTGCCAGCAGCCAAGTTTCGGGGGGCGGACCCCTCCACTTT
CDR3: CASSQVSGGGPLHF

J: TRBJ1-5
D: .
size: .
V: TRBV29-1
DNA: TGCAGCGTTAAGTGGGGGAGTCAGCCCCAGCATTTT
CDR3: CSVKWGSQPQHF

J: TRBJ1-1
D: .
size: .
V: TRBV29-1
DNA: TGCAGCGTTGAACAGGCCCTGAACACTGAAGCTTTCTTT
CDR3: CSVEQALNTEAFF

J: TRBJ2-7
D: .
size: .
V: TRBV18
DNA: TGTGCCAGCTCAAGATCGCAGACTTCCTACGAGCAGTACTTC
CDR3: CASSRSQTSYEQYF

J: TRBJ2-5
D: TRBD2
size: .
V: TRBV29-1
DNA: TGCAGCGTTGAAGATCGAGCGGGGGGACCCCAGTACTTC
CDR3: CSVEDRAGGPQYF

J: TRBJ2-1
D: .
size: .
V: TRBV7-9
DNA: TGTGCCAGCAGCTCCTATCGGGGTCGCAGCTCCTACAATGAGCAGTTCTTC
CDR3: CASSSYRGRSSYNEQFF

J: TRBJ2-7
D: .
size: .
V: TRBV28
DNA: TGTGCCAGTCAGGGGACTCCCCTTTACGAGCAGTACTTC
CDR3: CASQGTPLYEQYF

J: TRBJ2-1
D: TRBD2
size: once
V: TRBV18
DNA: TGTGCCAGCTCACCTCAGAGGGGGCTAGCGGGAAGAGATGAGCAGTTCTTC
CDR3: CASSPQRGLAGRDEQFF

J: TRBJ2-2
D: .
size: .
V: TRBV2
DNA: TGTGCCAGCAGTGATGACAGGCCAAACACCGGGGAGCTGTTTTTT
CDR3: CASSDDRPNTGELFF

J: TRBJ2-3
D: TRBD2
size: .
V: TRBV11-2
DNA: TGTGCCAGCAGCTTAGGTTGGCGGGAGCCCACAGATACGCAGTATTTT
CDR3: CASSLGWREPTDTQYF

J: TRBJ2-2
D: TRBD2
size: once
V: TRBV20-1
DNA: TGCAGTGCTCTAGCGGGGGGGCGGACCGGGGAGCTGTTTTTT
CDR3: CSALAGGRTGELFF

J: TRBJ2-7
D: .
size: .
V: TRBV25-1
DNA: TGTGCCAGCAGAGTTGACGGGTTCCACGAGCAGTACTTC
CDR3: CASRVDGFHEQYF

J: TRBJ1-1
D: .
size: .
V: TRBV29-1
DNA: TGCAGCGTCACCGACAGGCCGAACACTGAAGCTTTCTTT
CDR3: CSVTDRPNTEAFF

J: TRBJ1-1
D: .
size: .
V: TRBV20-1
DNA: TGCAGTGCTAGGACGACTAGGACTGAAGCTTTCTTT
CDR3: CSARTTRTEAFF

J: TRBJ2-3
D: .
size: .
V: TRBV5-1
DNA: TGCGCCAGCAGCTTGTCTGGGGCAAGGGATACGCAGTATTTT
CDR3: CASSLSGARDTQYF

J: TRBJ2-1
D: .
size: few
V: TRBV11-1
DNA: TGTGCCAGCAGCCCTGAGGGGAGCTCCTACAATGAGCAGTTCTTC
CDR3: CASSPEGSSYNEQFF

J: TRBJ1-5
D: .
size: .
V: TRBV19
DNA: TGTGCCAGTAGCCTAGAAACTATCAATCAGCCCCAGCATTTT
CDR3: CASSLETINQPQHF

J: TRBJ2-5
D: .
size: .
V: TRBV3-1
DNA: TGTGCCAGCCGTAGCGTTTGGGAGACCCAGTACTTC
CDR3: CASRSVWETQYF